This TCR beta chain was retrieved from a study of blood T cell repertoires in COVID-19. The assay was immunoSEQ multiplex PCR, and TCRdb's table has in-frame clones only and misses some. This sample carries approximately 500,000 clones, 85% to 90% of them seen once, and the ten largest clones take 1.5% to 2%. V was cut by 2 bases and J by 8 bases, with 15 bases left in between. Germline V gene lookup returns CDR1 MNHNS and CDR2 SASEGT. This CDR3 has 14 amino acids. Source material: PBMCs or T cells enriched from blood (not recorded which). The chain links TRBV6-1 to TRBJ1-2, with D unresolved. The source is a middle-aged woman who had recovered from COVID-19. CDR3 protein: CASSEFEGSPGYTF. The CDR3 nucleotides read TGTGCCAGCAGTGAATTCGAGGGCAGCCCAGGCTACACCTTC.